Listed below are T cell receptor beta chains from one sample, sequenced in a study of OX40 agonist ivuxolimab in advanced cancers. The assay was immunoSEQ multiplex PCR, and TCRdb's table has in-frame clones only and misses some. This table has 66,000 or so clones, about 85% appearing once. The sequenced sample was CD4+ or CD8+ T cells sorted from blood, obtained in a trial of the OX40 agonist ivuxolimab. These receptors originate from an adult with an advanced solid tumor such as melanoma, head and neck, liver or kidney cancer. CDR3s include the opening cysteine and the closing phenylalanine or tryptophan. A D gene is named only where the DNA matches it firmly.

d_call j_call v_call cdr3_aa
- TRBJ2-3 TRBV7-9 CASSKGTRDTQYF
- TRBJ2-5 TRBV7-3 CASSYGGQETQYF
TRBD2 TRBJ2-3 TRBV19 CASSELAGVSDTQYF
- TRBJ2-1 TRBV5-1 CASSWENNEQFF
TRBD1 TRBJ2-5 TRBV4-3 CASSQEGQGLETQYF
- TRBJ2-7 TRBV28 CASSLLGNEQYF
- TRBJ1-1 TRBV6-1 CASMRGSSTEAFF
TRBD2 TRBJ2-1 TRBV7-3 CASSLTGGRAISEQFF
TRBD1 TRBJ2-5 TRBV5-1 CASSEGQRPQETQYF
- TRBJ1-2 TRBV15 CATSRGRGGLYGYTF
- TRBJ2-6 TRBV30 CAWSGANVLTF
TRBD2 TRBJ2-7 TRBV5-1 CASSLGTSGISHEQYF
TRBD2 - TRBV5-4 CASSLEREGYEQYF
TRBD2 TRBJ2-2 TRBV14 CASSHRAGPEGTGELFF
- TRBJ1-1 TRBV30 CAWSVSFF
- TRBJ1-4 TRBV6-5 CASSYSAATNEKLFF
TRBD1 TRBJ2-3 TRBV28 CASSLLQGTQSTDTQYF
TRBD2 TRBJ2-3 TRBV18 CASSPLASGVSSTDTQYF
TRBD2 TRBJ2-5 TRBV14 CASSSPTSGRWVETQYF